One and the same sample provided the 9 T cell receptor beta chains below, sequenced in a study of T cells after somatic rescue of genetic block. Some clones are missing from TCRdb's copy, which holds only in-frame ones; the method was immunoSEQ multiplex PCR. Altogether over 12,000 clones are present, about 70% being singletons, with the ten largest covering 14%. The sequenced sample consisted of peripheral blood mononuclear cells (PBMCs). All receptors come from a boy aged 5-17 years.

The chain carries TRBV30 and TRBJ1-6; 9 bases align to TRBD1. The CDR3 spans 16 residues. Trimming removed 3 bases from V and 12 bases from J; junction bases left unmatched: 15. Looked up from germline, CDR1 is GTSNPN and CDR2 is SVGIG (reference sequence). CDR3 region: CAWSLHQGQGGVPLHF. DNA for the CDR3: TGTGCCTGGAGCCTCCACCAGGGACAGGGTGGTGTACCCCTCCACTTT. Full variable domain (missing parts from reference TRBV30 and TRBJ1-6): SQTIHQWPATLVQPVGSPLSLECTVEGTSNPNLYWYRQAAGRGLQLLFYSVGIGQISSEVPQNLSASRPQDRQFILSSKKLLLSDSGFYLCAWSLHQGQGGVPLHFGNGTRLTVT.

The chain carries TRBV9 and TRBJ2-1; 13 bases are a match to TRBD2. The trim removed 3 bases at V and 6 bases at J, leaving 3 bases unmatched. The CDR3 is 15 amino acids. The V gene's germline CDR1 is SGDLS and CDR2 YYNGEE. CDR3 nucleotides: TGTGCCAGCAGCGCGTGGACTAGCGGGAGCAATGAGCAGTTCTTC. Encoded protein: CASSAWTSGSNEQFF.

This clone showed up just once. The CDR3 spells CASSYRSATNEKLFF. The CDR3 DNA is TGCGCCAGCAGTTATCGATCTGCAACTAATGAAAAACTGTTTTTT. This chain uses TRBV5-1 with TRBJ1-4; no definite D call. Trimming cost V 5 bases and J 0 bases, with 11 bases left between them. The germline V gene has CDR1 SGHRS and CDR2 YFSETQ. This CDR3 is built from 15 residues.

The J gene is TRBJ2-3, the V gene TRBV7-3; 7 positions match TRBD2. Germline CDR1 reads SGHTA; CDR2 reads FQGTGA. The length of the CDR3 is 16 residues. J gave up 0 bases and V 5 bases, and 8 bases lay outside the gene matches. The CDR3 region is CASSQIAGSSTDTQYF. Written as DNA, the CDR3 is TGTGCCAGCAGCCAGATAGCGGGTTCTAGCACAGATACGCAGTATTTT.

The chain employs TRBV4-2 and TRBJ2-1, with a tentative D call TRBD2 (6 bases). V was trimmed by 1 base and J by 6 bases, leaving 22 bases between them. This CDR3 is 18 amino acids long. Per germline, CDR1 LGHNA and CDR2 YNFKEQ. CDR3 loop: CASSQVKDYQGLSNEQFF. CDR3 sequence (DNA): TGTGCCAGCAGCCAAGTGAAGGACTATCAAGGGCTCTCCAATGAGCAGTTCTTC.

This chain uses TRBV7-3 with TRBJ2-3, with TRBD2 matching over 13 bases. V lost 5 bases and J lost 3; bases outside the gene matches: 5. Germline V gene data show CDR1 as SGHTA and CDR2 as FQGTGA. This CDR3 is built from 16 residues. This CDR3 reads CASSMGLAGTTDTQYF. The DNA for the CDR3 is TGTGCCAGCAGCATGGGACTAGCGGGGACAACAGATACGCAGTATTTT.

The rearrangement links TRBV27 to TRBJ2-7, with 10 bases lining up with TRBD2. CDR3 length: 16 amino acids. The V gene's germline CDR1 is MNHEY and CDR2 SMNVEV (reference sequence). With 5 bases clipped from V and 1 base from J, the junction kept 8 bases outside the gene matches. CDR3 loop: CASSIRTSGVSYEQYF. The CDR3 bases are TGTGCCAGCAGTATACGGACTAGCGGCGTGTCCTACGAGCAGTACTTC.

The CDR3 protein is CASSTGTSGSYEQYF. CDR3 in DNA: TGCGCCAGCAGTACAGGGACTAGCGGCTCCTACGAGCAGTACTTC. The chain uses TRBV10-1 and TRBJ2-7, with 11 nucleotides matching TRBD2. The CDR3 has 15 amino acids. CDR1 and CDR2 (germline): WNHNN, SYGVQD (reference sequence). V trimming: 5 bases; J trimming: 0 bases; junction bases outside the gene matches: 3.

The genes are TRBV28 and TRBJ2-7, with D unclear. Germline values: CDR1 MDHEN, CDR2 SYDVKM. This CDR3 comprises 15 residues. Trimming took off 1 base at V and 1 base at J, with 11 bases between the two ends. CDR3: CASSLYGSGSYEQYF. The CDR3 nucleotides read TGTGCCAGCAGTTTATATGGCAGTGGATCCTACGAGCAGTACTTC.